The text below deals with one T cell receptor beta chain. Germline CDR1 is DFQATT and CDR2 is SNEGSKA (reference sequence). The CDR3 sequence is 11 residues long. V lost 4 bases to trimming and J lost 1 base, with 2 bases between them. The sample originates from a study of blood T cell repertoires in COVID-19. Study in general: The United States, Italy and Spain provided the acute and convalescent COVID-19 samples.

Sequencing used immunoSEQ multiplex PCR; TCRdb keeps in-frame clones, though not all of them. The data hold roughly 120,000 clones, with roughly 90% observed a single time. Sequenced: peripheral blood. This TCR derives from a man in his fifties with active COVID-19. The chain carries TRBV20-1 and TRBJ2-1; D remains ambiguous. The CDR3: CSATSYNEQFF. Written as DNA, the CDR3 is TGCAGTGCTACTTCCTACAATGAGCAGTTCTTC.